This paragraph reports one T cell receptor beta chain. The antigen it binds to is not known. No per-base quality is available; no much larger clone lies one base away. Receptor amplification or capture employed the immunoSEQ multiplex PCR assay. TCRdb took over this immuneACCESS table, retaining in-frame rearrangements with V and J assigned. Such tables are incomplete; in checked studies, under half of the missing clones stem from an unresolved V gene, and the remainder is unexplained. This sample gives under 35,000 clones in total; around 70% of them show up just once. Roughly 4.3% of the sample is held by the ten biggest clonotypes. The data derive from a study of radiotherapy plus CTLA-4 blockade in lung cancer listed by TCRdb under 2018. For the study in its entirety: Among the enrolled patients, roughly 17% had an objective response, and about 31% reached disease control.

In this study, focal radiation therapy paired with CTLA-4 blockade (ipilimumab) was tested in patients who had chemo-refractory metastatic non-small-cell lung cancer. Taken from cysteine to phenylalanine, the CDR3 has 15 residues. The retained sequence is limited to the CDR3, 45 bases, with the frame set at the first base. CDR1 MNHEY and CDR2 SVGAGI were looked up in the germline V gene. Trimming accounts for 2 bases at V and 7 bases at J, while the number of junction bases matched to no gene is 7. General conclusions and limits of the study: Early dynamic changes in blood T cell clones, together with increased serum interferon-beta after radiation, were reported as the strongest predictors of response. After treatment with radiotherapy and ipilimumab, TCR clones that originated in tumors expanded in peripheral blood.

This material consisted of peripheral blood, taken from a patient treated with radiotherapy plus ipilimumab. The sequence was collected from a human donor with non-small cell lung cancer whose response to radiotherapy plus ipilimumab could not be evaluated. The chain employs TRBV6-5 and TRBJ2-1, and 8 junction bases match TRBD2. The bases read TGTGCCAGCAGTTACGGCCGGGGGGGAGCAAATGAGCAGTTCTTC. Its protein product is CASSYGRGGANEQFF.